This TCR beta chain was profiled in a study of T cell responses to AZD1222 COVID-19 vaccine. Broader study findings: Regions 160-218 and 743-854 dominated among vaccine-associated CD4 TCRs spanning spike. At study baseline, merely six AZD1222 recipients were seropositive. Rises in breadth and depth of Spike-specific TCRs came after two AZD1222 doses.

Details on this clone: Its target is unknown.

Measured with immunoSEQ multiplex PCR; TCRdb has only the in-frame clones, and not every one. The sample includes under 150,000 clones, 85% to 95% of them seen just once. The sequence was collected from an adult in good health. The sample here was peripheral blood, taken on day 0 of MenACWY control vaccination.

CDR3 sequence (DNA): TGTGCCAGCAGCTTGACGGGGCCCAATGAGCAGTTCTTC. As protein: CASSLTGPNEQFF. The rearrangement joins TRBV7-9 to TRBJ2-1, with D possibly called TRBD1 or TRBD2 (5 bases each). The CDR3 has 13 residues. Germline V CDR1 and CDR2: SEHNR, FQNEAQ (reference sequence). Trimming took off 3 bases at V and 6 bases at J, with 9 bases between the two ends.